Shown below are 27 T cell receptor beta chains from a single sample sequenced in a study of CD8 T cells in ankylosing spondylitis. Study outcomes and limitations: Characteristic, it appeared, of ankylosing spondylitis blood was a TCR beta motif of 7 or 8 highly homologous variants.

Their target antigens are unknown. TCRdb recomputed calls from the 5' RACE reads with MiXCR, one row per CDR3 protein. The sample consists of over 600,000 distinct CDR3 sequences, around 20% of them appearing once. The specimen was blood, either unsorted or a sorted T cell fraction (not recorded which). All receptors come from a male donor with ankylosing spondylitis.

The chain uses TRBV12-3 or TRBV12-4 and TRBJ1-4; 11 bases agree with TRBD1. The CDR3 extends over 14 amino acids. Trimming at V came to 5 bases and at J to 10 bases, leaving 6 bases not matched to a gene. DNA for the CDR3: TGTGCCAGCAGTCGGACAGGGGGCGTCGGAAAACTGTTTTTT. Amino acids: CASSRTGGVGKLFF.

About this clonotype: A read error may be the cause here, since a much bigger clone is one base away. This rearrangement joins TRBV12-3 or TRBV12-4 to TRBJ1-1, with D possibly TRBD1 on 6 matching bases. The CDR3 has 13 residues. The germline V and J ends were trimmed by 3 bases and 13 bases, with 18 bases remaining between them. The CDR3 DNA reads TGTGCCAGCAGTTTCCGGGGGCTCGGGGTGGTTTTCTTT. Translation: CASSFRGLGVVFF.

This rearrangement joins TRBV14 to TRBJ1-3; D is unresolved. This CDR3 has 16 amino acids. In germline, CDR1 is SGHDN, CDR2 FVKESK. V was clipped by 3 bases and J by 0 bases, with 12 bases between them. Here the CDR3 reads CASSQSDGFSGNTIYF. For the CDR3, the DNA is TGTGCCAGCAGCCAGTCCGACGGGTTCTCTGGAAACACCATATATTTT.

This sequence joins TRBV9 and TRBJ2-7, with a weak D call TRBD1 (6 bases). V was cut by 3 bases and J by 0 bases, with 13 bases left in between. This CDR3 is built from 15 residues. Germline V CDR1 and CDR2: SGDLS, YYNGEE. Written as DNA, the CDR3 is TGTGCCAGCAGCGCCTCATCAGGGGTCTCCTACGAGCAGTACTTC. This sequence encodes CASSASSGVSYEQYF.

The CDR3 is CASSQVWQDGYTF. The DNA of the CDR3 is TGCGCCAGCAGCCAAGTTTGGCAGGATGGCTACACCTTC. This sequence joins TRBV4-1 and TRBJ1-2; D remains unclear. The germline V and J ends were trimmed by 1 base and 6 bases, with 9 bases remaining between them. Germline CDR1 reads MGHRA; CDR2 reads YSYEKL. The CDR3 contains 13 residues.

In DNA form, the CDR3 reads TGCAGTGCTAGAGAGCTACCTGGGGGGCAGTATTTT. Encoded protein: CSARELPGGQYF. V and J are TRBV20-1 and TRBJ2-3, with D perhaps matching TRBD1 or TRBD2 (5 bases each). Between the trimmed V and J ends, which lost 0 bases and 11 bases, there was a span of 12 bases. The germline V gene has CDR1 DFQATT and CDR2 SNEGSKA (reference sequence). The CDR3 length is 12 residues.

The chain links TRBV7-2 to TRBJ1-2, with D unresolved. The CDR3 totals 14 residues. CDR1 and CDR2 from the germline V gene are SGHTA and FQGNSA. V was trimmed by 1 base and J by 2 bases, leaving 8 bases between them. CDR3 protein: CASSLVKDNYGYTF. For the CDR3, the DNA is TGTGCCAGCAGCTTAGTTAAGGACAACTATGGCTACACCTTC.

This clonotype was picked up a small number of times. J is TRBJ2-1 and V is TRBV10-3; tentative D call: TRBD2 (6 bases). There are 13 residues in the CDR3. Germline V gene lookup returns CDR1 ENHRY and CDR2 SYGVKD. Trimming cost V 8 bases and J 3 bases, with 11 bases left between them. The CDR3 region has the DNA TGTGCCATCGCGGCGGGGAACTACAATGAGCAGTTCTTC. Translating gives CAIAAGNYNEQFF.

The rearrangement links TRBV6-1 to TRBJ2-2; the match to TRBD2 covers 7 bases. The CDR3 has 14 residues. Germline loops: CDR1 MNHNS, CDR2 SASEGT. V trimming: 3 bases; J trimming: 6 bases; junction bases outside the gene matches: 4. CDR3 DNA: TGTGCCAGCAGTGACGGGCGGGGGTCCGGGGAGCTGTTTTTT. Protein sequence: CASSDGRGSGELFF.

The chain combines TRBV10-3 with TRBJ2-3; 13 bases align to TRBD2. Germline loops: CDR1 ENHRY, CDR2 SYGVKD. The CDR3 is made up of 16 amino acids. Trimming cost V 2 bases and J 9 bases; bases outside gene matches: 8. CDR3 residues: CAISEPTSGGQRTQYF. The CDR3 DNA is TGTGCCATCAGTGAGCCGACTAGCGGGGGGCAACGCACGCAGTATTTT.

The chain uses TRBV7-8 and TRBJ2-1; TRBD2 matches at 8 bases. Germline CDR1 and CDR2: SGHVS and FQNEAQ. This CDR3 contains 18 residues. J was trimmed by 6 bases and V by 6 bases; bases with no gene match: 19. The CDR3 DNA follows: TGTGCCAGCAGACCCACCAACATACGGGGGGGACGGGGCAATGAGCAGTTCTTC. It is translated as CASRPTNIRGGRGNEQFF. The full variable domain, its missing parts supplied by reference TRBV7-8 and TRBJ2-1, is GAGVSQSPRYKVAKRGQDVALRCDPISGHVSLFWYQQALGQGPEFLTYFQNEAQLDKSGLPSDRFFAERPEGSVSTLKIQRTQQEDSAVYLCASRPTNIRGGRGNEQFFGPGTRLTVL.

V usage is TRBV12-3 or TRBV12-4 and J usage is TRBJ1-4; 7 bases map to TRBD1. V lost 6 bases, J lost 4 bases, and 2 bases stayed unmatched. There are 13 residues in the CDR3. The DNA of the CDR3 is TGTGCCAGCAGGGGACAGCTTAATGAAAAACTGTTTTTT. Amino acid sequence: CASRGQLNEKLFF.

This chain links TRBV6-2 or TRBV6-3 with TRBJ2-5; D might be TRBD1 (7 bases). The V gene's germline CDR1 is MNHEY and CDR2 SVGEGT. V lost 0 bases, J lost 5 bases, and 16 bases lay in between. The CDR3 totals 16 residues. CDR3 bases: TGTGCCAGCAGTTACTCAGGAGGGGGCTCATGGGAGACCCAGTACTTC. Translation gives CASSYSGGGSWETQYF.

This clonotype was picked up many times. V usage is TRBV4-1 and J usage is TRBJ1-1; D not resolved. Germline-derived CDR1 and CDR2 are MGHRA and YSYEKL. The CDR3 runs to 15 residues. V was shortened by 3 bases and J by 5 bases, with 16 bases between the two germline ends. The CDR3 loop reads CASSQFHGMGTEAFF. The CDR3 region has the DNA TGCGCCAGCAGCCAGTTCCATGGGATGGGGACTGAAGCTTTCTTT.

The genes are TRBV4-2 and TRBJ2-7; D unresolved. The V end was cut by 0 bases, the J end by 2 bases, with 14 bases between. Germline V CDR1 and CDR2: LGHNA, YNFKEQ. This CDR3 comprises 16 residues. The CDR3, as DNA: TGTGCCAGCAGCCAAGAGGATGCAGGTGGAACCTACGAGCAGTACTTC. Protein product: CASSQEDAGGTYEQYF.

In DNA form, the CDR3 reads TGTGCCAGCAGCCGGGGGGACAGTCAAGAGACCCAGTACTTC. It translates to CASSRGDSQETQYF. The chain carries TRBV7-2 and TRBJ2-5; D possibly matches TRBD1 or TRBD2 (7 bases each). The CDR3 consists of 14 residues. V dropped 5 bases and J dropped 2 bases, with 12 bases sitting between them. CDR1 and CDR2 from the germline V gene are SGHTA and FQGNSA.

V is TRBV5-6 and J is TRBJ2-7; TRBD2 agrees at 9 bases. Germline V gene lookup returns CDR1 SGHDT and CDR2 YYEEEE. The CDR3 contains 18 residues. The V gene end was trimmed by 2 bases and the J gene end by 0 bases; junction bases not matched to a gene: 12. The CDR3, as DNA: TGTGCCAGCAGCTTTTCAGCTAGCGGGGTTTCCCACTCCTACGAGCAGTACTTC. Its protein product is CASSFSASGVSHSYEQYF. The full variable domain, completed using reference TRBV5-6 and TRBJ2-7, is DAGVTQSPTHLIKTRGQQVTLRCSPKSGHDTVSWYQQALGQGPQFIFQYYEEEERQRGNFPDRFSGHQFPNYSSELNVNALLLGDSALYLCASSFSASGVSHSYEQYFGPGTRLTVT.

The DNA for the CDR3 is TGTGCCAGCAGTCCTCCAGCGGGGGGAGCAGAGACCCAGTACTTC. Protein product: CASSPPAGGAETQYF. The V and J genes are TRBV6-2 or TRBV6-3 and TRBJ2-5, with TRBD2 matching over 9 bases. Germline CDR1 and CDR2: MNHEY and SVGEGT. V shed 5 bases, J shed 4 bases, and the junction held 8 bases outside the gene matches. CDR3 length: 15 amino acids.

Only a few counts were recorded for this clonotype. This chain connects TRBV29-1 to TRBJ2-2; TRBD2 agrees at 9 bases. The CDR3 totals 14 residues. After removal of 7 bases from V and 3 bases from J, the junction contained 6 bases not matched to a gene. Germline CDR1 reads SQVTM; CDR2 reads ANQGSEA. The CDR3 reads CSALKREDTGELFF. For the CDR3, the DNA is TGCAGCGCCCTAAAGCGGGAGGACACCGGGGAGCTGTTTTTT.

J is TRBJ2-4 and V is TRBV5-1, with D perhaps TRBD1 (7 bases). The CDR3 contains 17 residues. V was shortened by 7 bases and J by 2 bases, with 22 bases between the two germline ends. CDR1 and CDR2 from the germline V gene are SGHRS and YFSETQ. CDR3 protein: CASAPTGAGGSKNIQYF. The CDR3 DNA reads as TGCGCCAGCGCGCCTACAGGGGCCGGGGGCTCCAAAAACATTCAGTACTTC.

This clonotype appeared a few times. The CDR3 here is CASSFTSGTGYNEQFF. The CDR3 nucleotides are TGCGCCAGCAGCTTCACCTCAGGAACAGGGTACAATGAGCAGTTCTTC. The V gene is TRBV5-1, the J gene TRBJ2-1; D perhaps matches TRBD1 (6 bases). Looked up from germline, CDR1 is SGHRS and CDR2 is YFSETQ. V lost 2 bases to trimming and J lost 4 bases, with 16 bases between them. The length of the CDR3 is 16 residues. Combining the CDR3 with reference TRBV5-1 and TRBJ2-1 gives the whole variable domain KAGVTQTPRYLIKTRGQQVTLSCSPISGHRSVSWYQQTPGQGLQFLFEYFSETQRNKGNFPGRFSGRQFSNSRSEMNVSTLELGDSALYLCASSFTSGTGYNEQFFGPGTRLTVL.

The chain couples TRBV13 to TRBJ2-7; D is possibly TRBD1 or TRBD2 (5 bases each). The CDR3 has 13 amino acids. V was shortened by 8 bases and J by 3 bases, with 14 bases between the two germline ends. CDR1 is PRHDT, CDR2 FYEKMQ, per germline (reference sequence). CDR3 residues: CASLTRGDYEQYF. The CDR3 bases are TGTGCCAGCCTCACCCGAGGGGACTACGAGCAGTACTTC.

This clonotype was picked up many times. V gene TRBV20-1 combines with J gene TRBJ2-6; D possibly matches TRBD1 or TRBD2 (5 bases each). Trimming took off 3 bases at V and 2 bases at J, with 14 bases between the two ends. Per germline, CDR1 DFQATT and CDR2 SNEGSKA (reference sequence). This CDR3 has 16 amino acids. The CDR3 protein is CSASLQGETGANVLTF. In DNA, the CDR3 is TGCAGTGCTAGTCTCCAGGGAGAGACTGGGGCCAACGTCCTGACTTTC.

This chain joins TRBV1 and TRBJ2-7; the table assigns TRBD2, which was not confirmed against the DNA. TRBV1 is recorded as a pseudogene. The CDR3 has 18 amino acids. The CDR3, as DNA: TGCACCAGCAGCCGCAGGTTGGGAAGGCAGGGCTTCCCCTACGAGCAGTACTTC. This translates into CTSSRRLGRQGFPYEQYF.

Many counts were recorded for this clonotype. The chain carries TRBV7-9 and TRBJ1-2; D may be TRBD1 (6 bases). Trimming took off 10 bases at V and 7 bases at J, with 19 bases between the two ends. CDR1 is SEHNR and CDR2 is FQNEAQ in the germline V gene (reference sequence). The CDR3 extends over 13 amino acids. The CDR3 spells CATRTGGSGGYTF. CDR3 bases: TGTGCCACCAGAACTGGGGGCAGTGGTGGCTACACCTTC.

This clonotype was observed at least ten times. J is TRBJ2-7 and V is TRBV4-3; 8 nucleotides line up with TRBD2. V dropped 0 bases and J dropped 4; count of bases not matched to a gene: 8. This CDR3 is 16 amino acids long. Germline CDR1 and CDR2: LGHNA and YSLEER. The CDR3 region has the DNA TGCGCCAGCAGCCAAGATGGCTTTGGCGGGAGGTACGAGCAGTACTTC. Its translation: CASSQDGFGGRYEQYF.

The chain uses TRBV10-3 and TRBJ2-5, with 8 bases lining up with TRBD1. The CDR3 runs to 14 residues. Unmatched junction bases numbered 2, after V lost 3 bases and J lost 2 bases. Germline CDR1 ENHRY, CDR2 SYGVKD. The CDR3 DNA follows: TGTGCCATCAGTGACGGGACAGGTCAAGAGACCCAGTACTTC. Its translation: CAISDGTGQETQYF.